This T cell receptor beta chain was retrieved from a study of tumor-infiltrating lymphocytes in localized non-small cell lung cancer. Using immunoSEQ multiplex PCR, the repertoire was profiled, and TCRdb retains in-frame clones only, with some absent. Found here are about 16,000 clones, roughly four fifths of them singletons; the top ten hold approximately 9%. The CDR3 totals 14 residues. The J segment lost 2 bases and the V segment lost 4 bases, leaving 2 bases of the junction unmatched. From germline, CDR1 is LNHNV and CDR2 YYDKDF (reference sequence). The receptor was isolated from a human donor with non-small cell lung cancer. What was sequenced was lung tumor tissue. This chain joins TRBV15 and TRBJ2-1, with 7 bases matching TRBD1. CDR3 in amino acids: CATSKGAAYNEQFF. DNA of the CDR3: TGTGCCACCAGCAAGGGGGCGGCCTACAATGAGCAGTTCTTC.